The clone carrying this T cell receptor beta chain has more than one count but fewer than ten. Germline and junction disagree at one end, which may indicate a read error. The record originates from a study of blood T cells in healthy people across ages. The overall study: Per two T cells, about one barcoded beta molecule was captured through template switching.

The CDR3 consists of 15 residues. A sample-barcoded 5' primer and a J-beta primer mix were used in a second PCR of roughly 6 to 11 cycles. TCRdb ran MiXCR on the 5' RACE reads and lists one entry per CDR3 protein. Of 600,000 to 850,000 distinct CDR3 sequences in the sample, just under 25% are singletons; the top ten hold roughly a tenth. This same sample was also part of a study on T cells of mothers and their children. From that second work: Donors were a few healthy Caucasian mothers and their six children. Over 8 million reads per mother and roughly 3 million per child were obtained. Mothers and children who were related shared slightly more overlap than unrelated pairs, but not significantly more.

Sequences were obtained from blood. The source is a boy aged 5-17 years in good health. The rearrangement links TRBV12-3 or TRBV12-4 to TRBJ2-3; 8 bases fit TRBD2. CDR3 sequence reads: CASRPGLVGTDMQYF. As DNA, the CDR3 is TGTGCCAGCAGGCCGGGACTAGTCGGCACAGATATGCAGTATTTT.